The clone carrying this T cell receptor beta chain has only a few counts. Its antigen is not identified. The sample originates from a study of response to subunit inactivated influenza vaccine. Study-wide points: The study's authors posited that every seasonal influenza vaccination enlists few new T cells.

V lost 0 bases to trimming and J lost 10 bases; unmatched junction nucleotides: 0. Germline V gene lookup returns CDR1 GTSNPN and CDR2 SVGIG (reference sequence). The CDR3 has 11 amino acids. TCRdb recomputed calls from the RT-PCR reads with MiXCR, one row per CDR3 protein. Here the sample spans 630,000 or so distinct CDR3 sequences, less than 20% being singletons. This specimen was PBMCs from blood, taken about 11 days after vaccination. This rearrangement joins TRBV30 to TRBJ1-1, with 9 bases identical to TRBD1. The receptor was isolated from a man aged 50 to 59 who received an inactivated influenza vaccine. CDR3 in amino acids: CAWSVDRGAFF. As DNA, the CDR3 is TGTGCCTGGAGTGTGGACAGGGGAGCTTTCTTT.